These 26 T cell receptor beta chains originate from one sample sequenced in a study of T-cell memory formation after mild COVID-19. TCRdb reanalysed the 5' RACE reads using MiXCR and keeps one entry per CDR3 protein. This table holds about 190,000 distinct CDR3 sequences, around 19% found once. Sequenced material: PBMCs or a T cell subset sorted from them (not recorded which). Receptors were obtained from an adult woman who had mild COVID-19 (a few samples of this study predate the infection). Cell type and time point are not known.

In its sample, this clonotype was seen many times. The CDR3 bases are TGCAGTGCTAAGCGGGACAGGGGGAAGAAGGGCAATGAGCAGTTCTTC. Translated: CSAKRDRGKKGNEQFF. This sequence joins TRBV20-1 and TRBJ2-1; 11 bases map to TRBD1. The CDR3 runs 16 residues. V was clipped by 4 bases and J by 6 bases; unmatched bases: 11. The germline CDR1 and CDR2 sequences are DFQATT and SNEGSKA (reference sequence).

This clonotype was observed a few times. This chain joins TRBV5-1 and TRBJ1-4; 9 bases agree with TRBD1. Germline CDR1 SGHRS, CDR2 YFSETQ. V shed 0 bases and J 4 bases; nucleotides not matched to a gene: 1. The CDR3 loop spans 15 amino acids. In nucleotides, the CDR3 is TGCGCCAGCAGCTTGGTGGGACAGGGTAATGAAAAACTGTTTTTT. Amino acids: CASSLVGQGNEKLFF.

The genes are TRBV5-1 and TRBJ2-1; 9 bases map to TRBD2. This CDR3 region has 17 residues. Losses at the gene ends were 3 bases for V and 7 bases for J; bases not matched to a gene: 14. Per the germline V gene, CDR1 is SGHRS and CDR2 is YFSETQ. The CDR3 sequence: CASSSLTRGGARNEQFF. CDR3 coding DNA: TGCGCCAGCAGCTCTTTGACCCGCGGGGGGGCTCGAAATGAGCAGTTCTTC.

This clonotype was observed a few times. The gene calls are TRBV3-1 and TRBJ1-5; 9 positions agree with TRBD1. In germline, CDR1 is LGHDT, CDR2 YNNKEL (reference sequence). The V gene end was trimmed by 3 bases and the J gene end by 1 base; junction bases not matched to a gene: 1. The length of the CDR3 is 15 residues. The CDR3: CASSQTGGSNQPQHF. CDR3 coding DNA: TGTGCCAGCAGCCAGACAGGGGGGAGCAATCAGCCCCAGCATTTT.

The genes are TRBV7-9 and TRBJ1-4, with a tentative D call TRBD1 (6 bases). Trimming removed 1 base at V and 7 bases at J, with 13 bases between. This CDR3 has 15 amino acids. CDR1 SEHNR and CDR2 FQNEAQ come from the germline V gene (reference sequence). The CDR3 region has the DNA TGTGCCAGCAGCTTAGGGGGGGCAGAACGTGAAAAACTGTTTTTT. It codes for CASSLGGAEREKLFF.

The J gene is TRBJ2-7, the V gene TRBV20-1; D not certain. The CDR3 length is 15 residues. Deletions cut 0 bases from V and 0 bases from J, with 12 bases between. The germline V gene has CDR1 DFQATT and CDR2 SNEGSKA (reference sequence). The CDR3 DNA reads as TGCAGTGCTAGAGATCCGACTGAAAGCTCCTACGAGCAGTACTTC. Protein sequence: CSARDPTESSYEQYF.

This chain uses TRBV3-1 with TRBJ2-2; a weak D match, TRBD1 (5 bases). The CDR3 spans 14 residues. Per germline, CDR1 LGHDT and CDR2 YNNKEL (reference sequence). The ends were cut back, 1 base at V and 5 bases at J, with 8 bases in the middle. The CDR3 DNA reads TGTGCCAGCAGCCAAGGACAGAGAACCGGGGAGCTGTTTTTT. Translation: CASSQGQRTGELFF.

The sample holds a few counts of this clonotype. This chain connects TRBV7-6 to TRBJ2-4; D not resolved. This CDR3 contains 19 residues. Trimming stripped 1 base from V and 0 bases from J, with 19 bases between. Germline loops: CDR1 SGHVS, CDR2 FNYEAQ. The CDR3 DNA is TGTGCCAGCAGCTTAGGCCCCCTGAAGGCCGCCCAAGCCAAAAACATTCAGTACTTC. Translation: CASSLGPLKAAQAKNIQYF.

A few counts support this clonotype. The CDR3 spells CATSPGRTEETQYF. DNA for the CDR3: TGTGCCACCTCACCCGGTCGGACAGAAGAGACCCAGTACTTC. V and J are TRBV2 and TRBJ2-5; D possibly corresponds to TRBD1 (6 bases). This CDR3 has 14 residues. The V end was cut by 10 bases, the J end by 3 bases, with 18 bases between. Germline V gene sequence: CDR1 SNHLY, CDR2 FYNNEI.

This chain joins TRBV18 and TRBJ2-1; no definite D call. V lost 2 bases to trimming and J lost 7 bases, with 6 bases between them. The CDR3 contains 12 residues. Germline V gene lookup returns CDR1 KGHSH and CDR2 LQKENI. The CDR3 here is CASSPGVNEQFF. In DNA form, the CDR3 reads TGTGCCAGCTCACCAGGGGTGAATGAGCAGTTCTTC. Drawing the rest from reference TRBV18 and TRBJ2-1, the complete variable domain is NAGVMQNPRHLVRRRGQEARLRCSPMKGHSHVYWYRQLPEEGLKFMVYLQKENIIDESGMPKERFSAEFPKEGPSILRIQQVVRGDSAAYFCASSPGVNEQFFGPGTRLTVL.

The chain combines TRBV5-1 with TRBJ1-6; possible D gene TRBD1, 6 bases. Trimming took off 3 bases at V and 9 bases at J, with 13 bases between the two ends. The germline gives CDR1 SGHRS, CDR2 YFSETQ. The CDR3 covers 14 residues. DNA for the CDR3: TGCGCCAGCAGCTGGTTACAGGGCCCTTCACCCCTCCACTTT. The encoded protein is CASSWLQGPSPLHF.

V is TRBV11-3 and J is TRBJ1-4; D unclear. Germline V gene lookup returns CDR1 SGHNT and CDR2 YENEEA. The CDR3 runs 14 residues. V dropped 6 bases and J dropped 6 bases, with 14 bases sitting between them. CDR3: CASRPGSGDEKLFF. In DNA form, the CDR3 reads TGTGCCAGCAGGCCCGGATCCGGGGATGAAAAACTGTTTTTT.

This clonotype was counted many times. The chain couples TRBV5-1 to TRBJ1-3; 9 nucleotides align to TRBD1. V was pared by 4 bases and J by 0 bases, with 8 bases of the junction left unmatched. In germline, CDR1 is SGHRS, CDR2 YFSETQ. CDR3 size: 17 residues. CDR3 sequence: CASSLRTGDISGNTIYF. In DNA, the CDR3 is TGCGCCAGCAGCCTCCGGACAGGGGACATCTCTGGAAACACCATATATTTT.

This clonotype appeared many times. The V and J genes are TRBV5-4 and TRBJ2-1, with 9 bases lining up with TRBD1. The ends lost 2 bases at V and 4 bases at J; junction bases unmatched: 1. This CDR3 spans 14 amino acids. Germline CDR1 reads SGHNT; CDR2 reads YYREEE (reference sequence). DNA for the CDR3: TGTGCCAGCAGCTTAGGGACAGGGTACAATGAGCAGTTCTTC. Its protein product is CASSLGTGYNEQFF.

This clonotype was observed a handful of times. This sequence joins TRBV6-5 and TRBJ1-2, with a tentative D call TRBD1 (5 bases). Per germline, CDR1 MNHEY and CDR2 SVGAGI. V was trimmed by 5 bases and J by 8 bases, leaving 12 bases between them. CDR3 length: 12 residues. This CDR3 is CASSGASKGYTF. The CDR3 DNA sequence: TGTGCCAGCAGTGGGGCCTCGAAGGGCTACACCTTC.

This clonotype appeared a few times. Here the CDR3 DNA reads TGCAGCGCCATTGGTGGGGACAGGGCCACAGATACGCAGTATTTT. Its translation is CSAIGGDRATDTQYF. This chain connects TRBV29-1 to TRBJ2-3, with 9 bases fitting TRBD1. The germline gives CDR1 SQVTM, CDR2 ANQGSEA. The CDR3 totals 15 residues. V lost 7 bases, J lost 2 bases, and 10 bases stayed unmatched.

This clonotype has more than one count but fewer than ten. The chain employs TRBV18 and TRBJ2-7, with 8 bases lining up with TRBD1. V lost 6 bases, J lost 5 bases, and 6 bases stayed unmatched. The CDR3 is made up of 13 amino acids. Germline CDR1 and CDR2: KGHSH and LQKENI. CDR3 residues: CASSGTGGNEQYF. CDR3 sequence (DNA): TGTGCCAGCTCTGGGACAGGTGGCAACGAGCAGTACTTC.

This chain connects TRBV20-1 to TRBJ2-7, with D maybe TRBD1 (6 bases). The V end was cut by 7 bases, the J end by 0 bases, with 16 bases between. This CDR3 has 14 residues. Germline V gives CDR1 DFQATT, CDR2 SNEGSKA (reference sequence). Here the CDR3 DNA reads TGCAGTGTTGGGGGCAGGGCCACCTCCTACGAGCAGTACTTC. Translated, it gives CSVGGRATSYEQYF.

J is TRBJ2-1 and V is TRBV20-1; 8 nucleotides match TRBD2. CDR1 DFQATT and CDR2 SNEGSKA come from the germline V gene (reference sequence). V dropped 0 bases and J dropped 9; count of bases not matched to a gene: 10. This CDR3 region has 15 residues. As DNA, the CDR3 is TGCAGTGCTAGAGATCAGGTAGCGGGAAGGGTTGAGCAGTTCTTC. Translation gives CSARDQVAGRVEQFF.

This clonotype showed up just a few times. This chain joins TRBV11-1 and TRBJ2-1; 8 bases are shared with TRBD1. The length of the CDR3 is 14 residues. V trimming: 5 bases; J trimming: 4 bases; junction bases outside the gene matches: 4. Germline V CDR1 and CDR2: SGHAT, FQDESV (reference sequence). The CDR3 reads CASSRDRSYNEQFF. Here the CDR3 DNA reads TGTGCCAGCAGCCGGGACAGGTCTTACAATGAGCAGTTCTTC.

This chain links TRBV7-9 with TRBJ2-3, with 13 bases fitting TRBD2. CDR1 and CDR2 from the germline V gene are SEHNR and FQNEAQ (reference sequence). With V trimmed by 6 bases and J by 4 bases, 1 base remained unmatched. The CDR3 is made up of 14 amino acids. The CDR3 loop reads CASRGLAGPDTQYF. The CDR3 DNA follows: TGTGCCAGCAGGGGACTAGCGGGACCAGATACGCAGTATTTT.

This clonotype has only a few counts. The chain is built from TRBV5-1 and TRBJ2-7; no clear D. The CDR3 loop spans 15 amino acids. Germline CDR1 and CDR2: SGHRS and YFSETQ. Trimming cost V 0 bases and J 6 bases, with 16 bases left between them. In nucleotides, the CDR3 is TGCGCCAGCAGCTTGGTAGGCTCAGGAACGGGCGAGCAGTACTTC. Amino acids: CASSLVGSGTGEQYF.

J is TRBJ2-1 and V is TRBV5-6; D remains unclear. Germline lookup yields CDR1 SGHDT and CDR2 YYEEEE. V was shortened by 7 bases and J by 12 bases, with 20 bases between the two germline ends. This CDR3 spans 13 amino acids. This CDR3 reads CASGSRSVHGQFF. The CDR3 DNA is TGTGCCAGCGGCAGTAGGTCGGTTCACGGGCAGTTCTTC.

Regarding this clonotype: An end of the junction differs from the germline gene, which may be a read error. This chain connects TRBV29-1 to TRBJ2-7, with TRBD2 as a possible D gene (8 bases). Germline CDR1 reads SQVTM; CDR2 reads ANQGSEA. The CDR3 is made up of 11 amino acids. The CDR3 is CSARGGQTTHF. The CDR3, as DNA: TGCAGCGCCCGGGGGGGACAGACCACTCACTTC.

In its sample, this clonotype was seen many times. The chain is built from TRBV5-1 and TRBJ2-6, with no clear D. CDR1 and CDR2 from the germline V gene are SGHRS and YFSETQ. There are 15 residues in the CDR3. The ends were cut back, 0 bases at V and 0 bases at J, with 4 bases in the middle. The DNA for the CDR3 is TGCGCCAGCAGCTTGGGGGCCTCTGGGGCCAACGTCCTGACTTTC. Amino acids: CASSLGASGANVLTF.

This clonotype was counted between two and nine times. CDR3 nucleotides: TGTGCCAGCAGCTTCACCGGGACTGCTACCTACGAGCAGTACTTC. It translates to CASSFTGTATYEQYF. The J gene is TRBJ2-7, the V gene TRBV14; D is perhaps TRBD2 (6 bases). The germline V gene has CDR1 SGHDN and CDR2 FVKESK. Trimming pared 5 bases from V and 2 bases from J, leaving 16 bases between. The CDR3 loop spans 15 amino acids.